This T cell receptor (beta chain) stems from a study of T cells after yellow fever vaccination. Overall study findings and caveats: Sorted repertoires could include abundant contaminating clonotypes from bulk cells.

Germline V gene data show CDR1 as MNHNS and CDR2 as SASEGT. The CDR3 contains 14 residues. The ends lost 9 bases at V and 4 bases at J; junction bases unmatched: 9. Note on this clonotype: Antigen: not known.

In TCRdb, the 5' RACE reads were re-called with MiXCR into one record per CDR3 protein. This sample has a few hundred thousand distinct CDR3 sequences; roughly 8.6% occur once, and the top ten carry approximately 15%. The chain couples TRBV6-1 to TRBJ2-3, with TRBD2 matching over 8 bases. The specimen comprised PBMCs, sampled approximately 47 days after the first yellow fever vaccination. This receptor was obtained from a man in his late teens or twenties who received the YFV17D yellow fever vaccine. The CDR3 is CASQREGGADTQYF. DNA for the CDR3: TGTGCCAGTCAACGGGAGGGGGGCGCAGATACGCAGTATTTT.